One sample yielded the 30 T cell receptor beta chains listed below, sequenced in a study of glioma-infiltrating T cells. TCR alpha and beta CDR3 regions were amplified from RNA using iRepertoire nested multiplex PCR. In TCRdb, the multiplex PCR reads were re-called with MiXCR into one record per CDR3 protein. The sample records about 140,000 distinct CDR3 sequences, roughly two fifths being singletons. Sequenced: glioma tissue, nonneoplastic brain tissue, or PBMCs (not recorded which). The source of these receptors is a human donor with low-grade glioma or glioblastoma, undergoing nonglioma brain surgery, or in good health (not recorded which).

The chain carries TRBV27 and TRBJ2-3; 10 bases align to TRBD1. The V and J ends lost 6 bases and 6 bases, in that order; junction bases with no gene match: 15. Germline V lookup: CDR1 MNHEY, CDR2 SMNVEV (reference sequence). The CDR3 covers 17 residues. DNA for the CDR3: TGTGCCAGCAGGGCCTTAGGGACAGGGGCTAAGGGGGATACGCAGTATTTT. Translating it yields CASRALGTGAKGDTQYF.

The gene calls are TRBV6-8 and TRBJ2-7; D tentatively fits TRBD1 or TRBD2 (5 bases each). CDR1 is MNHGY and CDR2 is SAAAGT in the germline V gene. This CDR3 has 14 amino acids. Trimming pared 2 bases from V and 13 bases from J, leaving 21 bases between. In DNA form, the CDR3 reads TGTGCCAGCAGTTACGTGGGGGACCCTAACGACCATTACTTC. As protein: CASSYVGDPNDHYF.

This clonotype was observed at least ten times. CDR3 in DNA: TGTGCCAGCAGTTCCAGCGGGGGAACAGATACGCAGTATTTT. Its translation: CASSSSGGTDTQYF. This rearrangement joins TRBV6-2 or TRBV6-3 to TRBJ2-3; TRBD2 matches at 8 bases. CDR1 MNHEY and CDR2 SVGEGT come from the germline V gene. V lost 4 bases to trimming and J lost 3 bases; unmatched junction nucleotides: 3. The CDR3 is 14 residues long.

The V gene is TRBV2, the J gene TRBJ2-7; 8 nucleotides agree with TRBD1. The germline V gene encodes CDR1 SNHLY and CDR2 FYNNEI. This CDR3 contains 13 residues. Trimming took 7 bases from V and 1 from J; bases not matched to a gene: 3. The CDR3 loop reads CASTGQGSYEQYF. The CDR3 DNA follows: TGTGCCAGCACCGGACAGGGTTCCTACGAGCAGTACTTC.

In this sample, this clonotype turned up a few times. V usage is TRBV5-1 and J usage is TRBJ1-1; the match to TRBD1 covers 7 bases. The CDR3 covers 14 residues. Trimming at V came to 4 bases and at J to 3 bases, leaving 6 bases not matched to a gene. Germline V gives CDR1 SGHRS, CDR2 YFSETQ. Written as DNA, the CDR3 is TGCGCCAGCAGCGTCTCCACAGGGGACACTGAAGCTTTCTTT. Its protein product is CASSVSTGDTEAFF.

The V call is TRBV6-1, the J call TRBJ2-7; 10 bases match TRBD1. The CDR3 has 14 residues. The germline V gene has CDR1 MNHNS and CDR2 SASEGT. V was clipped by 8 bases and J by 5 bases; unmatched bases: 9. This CDR3 reads CASGRTGTGDEQYF. DNA for the CDR3: TGTGCCAGCGGAAGAACCGGGACAGGGGACGAGCAGTACTTC.

This rearrangement joins TRBV4-1 to TRBJ1-6, with a tentative D call TRBD1 (5 bases). Trimming pared 4 bases from V and 11 bases from J, leaving 15 bases between. Germline V gene data show CDR1 as MGHRA and CDR2 as YSYEKL. This CDR3 is 14 amino acids long. CDR3 DNA sequence: TGCGCCAGCAGCCTCCCCCGGGGGGGGGCACCCCTCCACTTT. Protein product: CASSLPRGGAPLHF.

This clonotype was recorded at least ten times. The chain links TRBV25-1 to TRBJ2-1, with D hard to call. V was shortened by 5 bases and J by 6 bases, with 11 bases between the two germline ends. Germline V gives CDR1 MGHDK, CDR2 SYGVNS. The CDR3 is 13 amino acids. The CDR3: CASSPADGNEQFF. The CDR3 DNA sequence: TGTGCCAGCAGTCCCGCCGACGGCAATGAGCAGTTCTTC.

DNA for the CDR3: TGCGCCAGCAGCCAAGGGGGACTAGCGGGGAACAAAGATACGCAGTATTTT. Translated, it gives CASSQGGLAGNKDTQYF. The chain couples TRBV4-1 to TRBJ2-3; 13 positions agree with TRBD2. CDR1 and CDR2 (germline): MGHRA, YSYEKL. Losses at the gene ends were 1 base for V and 5 bases for J; bases not matched to a gene: 6. The CDR3 consists of 17 residues.

The V gene is TRBV2, the J gene TRBJ1-5, with 8 bases aligning to TRBD1. The CDR3 runs to 14 residues. Germline V gene data show CDR1 as SNHLY and CDR2 as FYNNEI. Losses at the gene ends were 2 bases for V and 5 bases for J; bases not matched to a gene: 2. CDR3 nucleotides: TGTGCCAGCAGTGAATCGACAGGGGATCAGCCCCAGCATTTT. Its protein is CASSESTGDQPQHF. Drawing the rest from reference TRBV2 and TRBJ1-5, the complete variable domain is EPEVTQTPSHQVTQMGQEVILRCVPISNHLYFYWYRQILGQKVEFLVSFYNNEISEKSEIFDDQFSVERPDGSNFTLKIRSTKLEDSAMYFCASSESTGDQPQHFGDGTRLSIL.

The rearrangement uses TRBV15 and TRBJ2-1; D may match TRBD1 or TRBD2 (5 bases each). Germline lookup yields CDR1 LNHNV and CDR2 YYDKDF (reference sequence). Trimming took off 6 bases at V and 5 bases at J, with 20 bases between the two ends. The CDR3 contains 16 residues. The CDR3 loop is CATRNLLRGSDNEQFF. CDR3 in DNA: TGTGCCACCAGGAACCTACTGAGGGGTAGCGACAATGAGCAGTTCTTC.

The chain combines TRBV7-2 with TRBJ1-1; no clear D gene. This CDR3 region has 13 residues. The germline V and J ends were trimmed by 2 bases and 0 bases, with 4 bases remaining between them. CDR1 and CDR2 (germline): SGHTA, FQGNSA. The CDR3 nucleotides read TGTGCCAGCAGCTTATTAGTGAACACTGAAGCTTTCTTT. It yields the protein CASSLLVNTEAFF.

This clonotype came up a few times. The rearrangement uses TRBV20-1 and TRBJ1-2; TRBD1 matches at 8 bases. This CDR3 is built from 15 residues. Germline V CDR1 and CDR2: DFQATT, SNEGSKA (reference sequence). J gave up 2 bases and V 3 bases, and 8 bases lay outside the gene matches. For the CDR3, the DNA is TGCAGTGCTAGGAACATTTGGACAGGGAACTATGGCTACACCTTC. This sequence encodes CSARNIWTGNYGYTF.

Ten or more counts support this clonotype. The V and J genes are TRBV6-1 and TRBJ1-5, with D possibly matching TRBD1 (5 bases). V lost 4 bases to trimming and J lost 3 bases, with 13 bases between them. Germline V gene data show CDR1 as MNHNS and CDR2 as SASEGT. The CDR3 is 15 amino acids. The CDR3 here is CASSVTGVLNQPQHF. The CDR3 DNA reads as TGTGCCAGCAGTGTTACAGGAGTCCTCAATCAGCCCCAGCATTTT.

The chain has TRBV28 and TRBJ1-4, with no clear D. Germline V gene lookup returns CDR1 MDHEN and CDR2 SYDVKM. Trimming took off 2 bases at V and 6 bases at J, with 10 bases between the two ends. The CDR3 length is 14 residues. CDR3 region: CASSLSGAYEKLFF. CDR3 nucleotides: TGTGCCAGCAGTTTAAGTGGAGCATATGAAAAACTGTTTTTT.

The rearrangement joins TRBV7-2 to TRBJ2-5; perhaps D is TRBD1 or TRBD2 (5 bases each). The V gene's germline CDR1 is SGHTA and CDR2 FQGNSA. V lost 5 bases and J 0 bases, leaving 16 bases between the germline ends. CDR3 size: 16 residues. CDR3 region: CASSGRRDVYQETQYF. The CDR3 nucleotides read TGTGCCAGCAGCGGGCGCCGGGACGTGTACCAAGAGACCCAGTACTTC.

A few counts support this clonotype. V gene TRBV2 combines with J gene TRBJ2-1; 7 bases match TRBD1. Germline-derived CDR1 and CDR2 are SNHLY and FYNNEI. Germline trimming cut 7 bases from V and 0 bases from J; bases unmatched to any gene: 6. The CDR3 extends over 15 amino acids. For the CDR3, the DNA is TGTGCCAGCACAGACAGGGTTAGCTCCTACAATGAGCAGTTCTTC. Translating gives CASTDRVSSYNEQFF.

This clonotype appeared many times. The V gene is TRBV7-9, the J gene TRBJ1-1; D is uncertain. The CDR3 covers 15 residues. The germline V and J ends were trimmed by 0 bases and 0 bases, with 8 bases remaining between them. Per germline, CDR1 SEHNR and CDR2 FQNEAQ (reference sequence). In DNA, the CDR3 is TGTGCCAGCAGCTTAGCGGTTAACATGAACACTGAAGCTTTCTTT. Protein product: CASSLAVNMNTEAFF.

The genes are TRBV4-1 and TRBJ1-2; D might be TRBD1 (6 bases). Germline V gene lookup returns CDR1 MGHRA and CDR2 YSYEKL. CDR3 length equals 15 residues. Trimming left V 4 bases short and J 1 base short, with 13 bases between. CDR3 sequence (DNA): TGCGCCAGCAGCCCCGCGGGGGGGCATAACTATGGCTACACCTTC. The encoded protein is CASSPAGGHNYGYTF.

This clonotype was seen more than once but under ten times. The CDR3 DNA follows: TGCAGTGCTAGCGGGCAGACGCTCGGAAACACCATATATTTT. Its protein product is CSASGQTLGNTIYF. This chain connects TRBV20-1 to TRBJ1-3; D ambiguous. The CDR3 extends over 14 amino acids. V was pared by 3 bases and J by 4 bases, with 13 bases between. The germline CDR1 and CDR2 sequences are DFQATT and SNEGSKA (reference sequence).

The chain combines TRBV20-1 with TRBJ2-1, with 13 bases fitting TRBD2. CDR1 and CDR2 (germline): DFQATT, SNEGSKA (reference sequence). This CDR3 spans 13 amino acids. The V segment lost 6 bases and the J segment 7 bases; nucleotides outside the gene matches: 3. The CDR3 DNA sequence: TGCAGTGCAAGGACTAGCGGGAGTAATGAGCAGTTCTTC. As protein: CSARTSGSNEQFF.

Notes on this clonotype: The junction differs from germline at one of its ends, possibly a read error. This sequence joins TRBV7-2 and TRBJ2-1; 9 bases line up with TRBD2. The CDR3 runs 14 residues. Germline V CDR1 and CDR2: SGHTA, FQGNSA. CDR3 sequence (DNA): TGTGCCCGCAGCTTAGCGCTAGCGGGGATAAAGCAGTTCTTC. It yields the protein CARSLALAGIKQFF.

This chain links TRBV7-2 with TRBJ2-3; no clear D gene. V lost 4 bases to trimming and J lost 2 bases, with 10 bases between them. The CDR3 spans 14 residues. Germline lookup yields CDR1 SGHTA and CDR2 FQGNSA. CDR3 amino acids: CASSSTSTTDTQYF. CDR3 nucleotide sequence: TGTGCCAGCAGCTCCACCTCAACCACAGATACGCAGTATTTT.

V gene TRBV10-3 combines with J gene TRBJ1-1, with D hard to call. V lost 7 bases and J lost 1, with 10 bases in between. Per germline, CDR1 ENHRY and CDR2 SYGVKD. CDR3 length: 13 amino acids. CDR3 in amino acids: CAIKTSSNTEAFF. The CDR3 DNA follows: TGTGCCATCAAGACCTCATCGAACACTGAAGCTTTCTTT.

The rearrangement links TRBV2 to TRBJ1-1, with a possible D match to TRBD1 (5 bases). Germline V gene data show CDR1 as SNHLY and CDR2 as FYNNEI. The CDR3 covers 13 residues. V was trimmed by 6 bases and J by 3 bases, leaving 11 bases between them. The CDR3 loop reads CASRAIRDTEAFF. DNA of the CDR3: TGTGCCAGCAGAGCCATCAGGGACACTGAAGCTTTCTTT.

About this clonotype itself: One junction end does not reproduce the germline sequence, and a read error may be involved. The V gene is TRBV20-1, the J gene TRBJ2-5; TRBD2 aligns across 12 bases. CDR1 and CDR2 (germline): DFQATT, SNEGSKA (reference sequence). The CDR3 spans 17 residues. CDR3 in amino acids: CSARATGLAGHQGTKYF. CDR3 nucleotides: TGCAGTGCTAGGGCCACTGGACTAGCGGGACACCAAGGGACCAAGTACTTC.

The chain carries TRBV28 and TRBJ2-7; 10 bases agree with TRBD1. Germline V CDR1 and CDR2: MDHEN, SYDVKM. With 6 bases clipped from V and 2 bases from J, the junction kept 10 bases outside the gene matches. CDR3 length equals 16 residues. The CDR3 DNA reads as TGTGCCAGCAGGGACTCGACAGGGGGCTCAACCTACGAGCAGTACTTC. This sequence encodes CASRDSTGGSTYEQYF.

This clonotype was seen repeatedly, ten times or more. The rearrangement links TRBV24-1 to TRBJ2-3; perhaps TRBD1 as D (5 bases). Trimming removed 11 bases at V and 0 bases at J, with 11 bases between. The CDR3 has 13 amino acids. The V gene's germline CDR1 is KGHDR and CDR2 SFDVKD. CDR3 in amino acids: CAIQASSTDTQYF. DNA of the CDR3: TGTGCCATACAGGCTTCTAGCACAGATACGCAGTATTTT.

This clonotype was picked up one time. V and J are TRBV2 and TRBJ2-5, with a weak D call TRBD2 (6 bases). Germline V gene sequence: CDR1 SNHLY, CDR2 FYNNEI. The CDR3 runs to 14 residues. V lost 8 bases and J 4 bases, leaving 17 bases between the germline ends. For the CDR3, the DNA is TGTGCCAGCGCTAGCGCGCGCTCGGGAGAGACCCAGTACTTC. It yields the protein CASASARSGETQYF.

The rearrangement links TRBV7-2 to TRBJ1-5; D uncertain. The CDR3 spans 15 residues. Germline loops: CDR1 SGHTA, CDR2 FQGNSA. The germline V and J ends were trimmed by 5 bases and 1 base, with 12 bases remaining between them. The CDR3 here is CASSPGGVSNQPQHF. DNA for the CDR3: TGTGCCAGCAGCCCCGGTGGAGTGAGCAATCAGCCCCAGCATTTT.